This T cell receptor (beta chain) was sequenced during a study of identical twins. Whole-study findings and limits: Invariant T cells like MAIT and iNKT could partly confound the zero-insertion analyses.

Trimming cost V 1 base and J 6 bases, with 10 bases left between them. The CDR3 is made up of 12 amino acids. Germline values: CDR1 DFQATT, CDR2 SNEGSKA (reference sequence). With template switching, a universal primer site was added, and the cDNA carried unique molecular identifiers. Using its own MiXCR run on the 5' RACE reads, TCRdb lists one record per CDR3 protein. The data show 550,000 to 700,000 distinct CDR3 sequences, 21% seen once. This clonotype turned up a few times. Its antigen is undetermined. This sample also appeared in a second study, on T cells expressing NK-cell markers. That study adds: Sequencing of TCR beta repertoires drew on sorted CD3+CD56+NKG2C+, CD3+CD56+NKG2C- and CD3+CD56-NKG2C+ T cells. Researchers report these clonotypes also headed the CD3+CD56-NKG2C+ fraction in a handful of donors.

Input material: PBMCs. The source is a woman in her late teens or twenties in good health. The V and J genes are TRBV20-1 and TRBJ2-7; no clear D. The CDR3 bases are TGCAGTGCTAGAGGCCGCGTGGGCGAGCAGTACTTC. It is translated as CSARGRVGEQYF.